Listed here are 26 T cell receptor beta chains from one sample, sequenced in a study of somatic mutations in cytotoxic T cells in rheumatoid arthritis. Clones were read by immunoSEQ multiplex PCR, and TCRdb kept only the in-frame ones, dropping some. The table records 20,000 or so clones, over 65% of them present only once. The specimen sequenced was CD8+ T cells sorted from blood. All receptors come from a man aged 55 to 70 in good health.

The chain recombines TRBV19 with TRBJ2-7, with D maybe TRBD2 (5 bases). CDR3 length: 13 amino acids. V lost 1 base, J lost 1 base, and 5 bases lay in between. CDR1 is LNHDA, CDR2 SQIVND, per germline (reference sequence). For the CDR3, the DNA is TGTGCCAGTAGTATAGGAGGGTCCTACGAGCAGTACTTC. This sequence encodes CASSIGGSYEQYF.

This clone came up a few times. V gene TRBV7-6 combines with J gene TRBJ2-3; TRBD2 agrees at 14 bases. CDR3 size: 17 residues. Germline CDR1 SGHVS, CDR2 FNYEAQ. After removal of 5 bases from V and 2 bases from J, the junction contained 6 bases not matched to a gene. The chain's CDR3 is CASSDRTSGRLTDTQYF. CDR3 sequence (DNA): TGTGCCAGCAGCGATAGGACTAGCGGGAGGCTCACAGATACGCAGTATTTT.

The chain links TRBV6-5 to TRBJ2-7, with TRBD1 matching over 7 bases. Germline-derived CDR1 and CDR2 are MNHEY and SVGAGI. V was pared by 5 bases and J by 5 bases, with 6 bases of the junction left unmatched. The CDR3 is 13 amino acids. The CDR3 sequence is CASSPDRVHEQYF. CDR3 nucleotide sequence: TGTGCCAGCAGTCCAGACAGGGTCCACGAGCAGTACTTC.

Only a few counts were recorded for this clone. The V call is TRBV7-6, the J call TRBJ2-3, with 7 bases fitting TRBD2. The CDR3 length is 16 residues. Losses at the gene ends were 5 bases for V and 2 bases for J; bases not matched to a gene: 10. In germline, CDR1 is SGHVS, CDR2 FNYEAQ. The CDR3 region is CASSLLADATTDTQYF. CDR3 nucleotides: TGTGCCAGCAGCCTCCTAGCGGACGCCACCACAGATACGCAGTATTTT.

This CDR3 is CAWSPQRDSYNSPLHF. DNA for the CDR3: TGTGCCTGGAGCCCTCAAAGGGACAGTTATAATTCACCCCTCCACTTT. This chain joins TRBV30 and TRBJ1-6; 7 nucleotides line up with TRBD1. The V segment lost 3 bases and the J segment 4 bases; nucleotides outside the gene matches: 9. In germline, CDR1 is GTSNPN, CDR2 SVGIG (reference sequence). CDR3 size: 16 residues.

This chain links TRBV6-6 with TRBJ1-1; no clear D. Germline loops: CDR1 MNHNY, CDR2 SVGAGI (reference sequence). V dropped 7 bases and J dropped 5 bases, with 14 bases sitting between them. This CDR3 spans 13 amino acids. The CDR3 is CASNDGRGTEAFF. In DNA form, the CDR3 reads TGTGCCAGCAACGACGGGCGGGGTACTGAAGCTTTCTTT.

The table lists this clone with a few counts. The chain recombines TRBV9 with TRBJ1-2; the D gene is possibly TRBD1 (5 bases). The CDR3 is 15 amino acids. The germline V and J ends were trimmed by 0 bases and 0 bases, with 9 bases remaining between them. CDR1 is SGDLS, CDR2 YYNGEE, per germline. CDR3: CASSVAGDTNYGYTF. Written as DNA, the CDR3 is TGTGCCAGCAGCGTAGCGGGGGATACTAACTATGGCTACACCTTC.

The V and J genes are TRBV19 and TRBJ2-1; 14 bases are a match to TRBD2. There are 16 residues in the CDR3. V trimming: 3 bases; J trimming: 8 bases; junction bases outside the gene matches: 6. Looked up from germline, CDR1 is LNHDA and CDR2 is SQIVND (reference sequence). The CDR3 is CASSIWTSGRRDEQFF. In DNA, the CDR3 is TGTGCCAGTAGTATTTGGACTAGCGGGAGGAGGGATGAGCAGTTCTTC.

This clone has only one observation. V usage is TRBV5-5 and J usage is TRBJ2-2; TRBD1 matches at 10 bases. Germline V gene sequence: CDR1 SGHKS, CDR2 YYEKEE (reference sequence). V was pared by 2 bases and J by 6 bases, with 4 bases of the junction left unmatched. The CDR3 consists of 15 residues. The CDR3 nucleotides read TGTGCCAGCAGCTTAGACAGGGGGCGTCCCGGGGAGCTGTTTTTT. This gives the protein CASSLDRGRPGELFF.

V and J are TRBV5-1 and TRBJ1-1, with D tentatively TRBD1 (5 bases). V dropped 5 bases and J dropped 0 bases, with 14 bases sitting between them. Germline V gives CDR1 SGHRS, CDR2 YFSETQ. The CDR3 is 15 amino acids. CDR3 sequence: CASRVKGLMNTEAFF. CDR3 bases: TGCGCCAGCAGGGTCAAGGGGCTCATGAACACTGAAGCTTTCTTT.

The gene calls are TRBV6-5 and TRBJ2-4; possibly TRBD2 for D (6 bases). Trimming removed 3 bases at V and 8 bases at J, with 14 bases between. Germline CDR1 and CDR2: MNHEY and SVGAGI. The length of the CDR3 is 14 residues. CDR3 in amino acids: CASSYRSGWDIQYF. CDR3 DNA: TGTGCCAGCAGTTATAGGAGCGGGTGGGACATTCAGTACTTC.

The chain has TRBV6-1 and TRBJ1-5, with D unresolved. Germline V gene data show CDR1 as MNHNS and CDR2 as SASEGT. V lost 1 base to trimming and J lost 3 bases, with 10 bases between them. This CDR3 is 15 amino acids long. CDR3 in amino acids: CASSEGSTFNQPQHF. For the CDR3, the DNA is TGTGCCAGCAGTGAAGGAAGTACTTTCAATCAGCCCCAGCATTTT.

The CDR3 region has the DNA TGTGCCAGCAGCTTCCCGATCGGGCGGGAGGGCCCCGGGGAGCTGTTTTTT. Amino acid sequence: CASSFPIGREGPGELFF. This rearrangement joins TRBV11-2 to TRBJ2-2; TRBD2 matches at 9 bases. Per germline, CDR1 SGHAT and CDR2 FQNNGV. CDR3 length equals 17 residues. Unmatched junction bases numbered 11, after V lost 3 bases and J lost 6 bases.

V usage is TRBV2 and J usage is TRBJ1-2, with TRBD1 identical over 7 bases. CDR3 length: 14 residues. CDR1 and CDR2 (germline): SNHLY, FYNNEI. The junction had 3 bases not matched to a gene; V was cut back by 4 bases and J by 1 base. This CDR3 reads CASSGTGGNYGYTF. DNA for the CDR3: TGTGCCAGCAGTGGGACAGGTGGTAACTATGGCTACACCTTC.

The chain combines TRBV7-9 with TRBJ1-4; perhaps TRBD1 as D (6 bases). This CDR3 has 15 amino acids. V lost 5 bases and J lost 3, with 13 bases in between. Germline values: CDR1 SEHNR, CDR2 FQNEAQ (reference sequence). This CDR3 is CASSPRDKPNEKLFF. The DNA of the CDR3 is TGTGCCAGCAGCCCTCGGGACAAACCTAATGAAAAACTGTTTTTT. Full variable domain (rest looked up from reference TRBV7-9 and TRBJ1-4): DTGVSQNPRHKITKRGQNVTFRCDPISEHNRLYWYRQTLGQGPEFLTYFQNEAQLEKSRLLSDRFSAERPKGSFSTLEIQRTEQGDSAMYLCASSPRDKPNEKLFFGSGTQLSVL.

The J gene is TRBJ2-2, the V gene TRBV4-1; 7 positions match TRBD1. This CDR3 spans 16 amino acids. The germline gives CDR1 MGHRA, CDR2 YSYEKL. V trimming: 1 base; J trimming: 5 bases; junction bases outside the gene matches: 7. The CDR3 nucleotides are TGCGCCAGCAGCCAAGTTCGGTCAGGGGGTACCGGGGAGCTGTTTTTT. It is translated as CASSQVRSGGTGELFF.

This chain uses TRBV5-6 with TRBJ2-1, with D maybe TRBD1 (5 bases). The CDR3 contains 13 residues. CDR1 is SGHDT, CDR2 YYEEEE, per germline. Between the trimmed V and J ends, which lost 4 bases and 9 bases, there was a span of 14 bases. For the CDR3, the DNA is TGTGCCAGCAGCACGACAGTATTCGGTGAGCAGTTCTTC. Translating gives CASSTTVFGEQFF.

The chain is built from TRBV7-9 and TRBJ2-3; tentative D call: TRBD1 (6 bases). The germline gives CDR1 SEHNR, CDR2 FQNEAQ (reference sequence). CDR3 length equals 14 residues. Deletions cut 2 bases from V and 4 bases from J, with 10 bases between. CDR3 in DNA: TGTGCCAGCAGCTTACCTGGGACATCAGATACGCAGTATTTT. It yields the protein CASSLPGTSDTQYF.

The V and J genes are TRBV12-5 and TRBJ1-2; D remains ambiguous. CDR3 length: 13 amino acids. Germline lookup yields CDR1 LGHNT and CDR2 FRNRAP. Trimming removed 5 bases at V and 4 bases at J, with 11 bases between. The CDR3 reads CASGTTPPYGYTF. The CDR3 region has the DNA TGTGCTAGTGGTACGACACCCCCCTATGGCTACACCTTC.

The V gene is TRBV11-2, the J gene TRBJ2-1, with 12 bases aligning to TRBD2. Trimming cost V 5 bases and J 6 bases; bases outside gene matches: 5. CDR3 size: 15 residues. CDR1 and CDR2 (germline): SGHAT, FQNNGV. The CDR3 DNA reads as TGTGCCAGCAGCACCGGGACTAGCGGGCTCAATGAGCAGTTCTTC. Translating gives CASSTGTSGLNEQFF.

The chain links TRBV27 to TRBJ2-7, with 13 bases fitting TRBD2. The CDR3 totals 16 residues. Trimming took 5 bases from V and 3 from J; bases not matched to a gene: 7. Germline CDR1 MNHEY, CDR2 SMNVEV (reference sequence). CDR3 in amino acids: CASSLIGLAGVYEQYF. The CDR3 DNA sequence: TGTGCCAGCAGTCTCATTGGACTAGCGGGAGTCTACGAGCAGTACTTC.

V is TRBV5-1 and J is TRBJ2-1; 13 bases are shared with TRBD2. The CDR3 spans 15 residues. CDR1 is SGHRS and CDR2 is YFSETQ in the germline V gene. The V and J ends lost 0 bases and 7 bases, in that order; junction bases with no gene match: 1. The CDR3 sequence is CASSLGTSGRNEQFF. The CDR3, as DNA: TGCGCCAGCAGCTTGGGGACTAGCGGGAGAAATGAGCAGTTCTTC.

The sample holds a few counts of this clone. The gene calls are TRBV5-3 and TRBJ1-5, with TRBD1 matching 11 bases. TRBV5-3 is labeled an ORF, and its function is uncertain. CDR3 length: 15 residues. V lost 4 bases to trimming and J lost 4 bases; unmatched junction nucleotides: 4. The CDR3 loop is CARSPRDRGNQPQHF. CDR3 DNA: TGTGCCAGAAGCCCTAGGGACAGGGGGAATCAGCCCCAGCATTTT.

By share, this clone counts as medium-sized (0.01 to 0.1%). The gene calls are TRBV29-1 and TRBJ2-7; D unresolved. V gave up 1 base and J gave up 0 bases, with 13 bases separating them. The germline V gene encodes CDR1 SQVTM and CDR2 ANQGSEA. This CDR3 comprises 15 residues. The CDR3 sequence: CSVEGVAENSYEQYF. The CDR3 region has the DNA TGCAGCGTTGAAGGGGTGGCGGAGAACTCCTACGAGCAGTACTTC.

The chain joins TRBV4-1 to TRBJ1-1; a possible D gene is TRBD1 (5 bases). CDR1 and CDR2 (germline): MGHRA, YSYEKL. This CDR3 region has 19 residues. V lost 2 bases and J 5 bases, leaving 27 bases between the germline ends. CDR3: CASSQIQGGSGRSRTEAFF. The CDR3 region has the DNA TGCGCCAGCAGCCAAATACAAGGAGGGTCAGGGCGGTCCCGAACTGAAGCTTTCTTT.

The V call is TRBV7-9, the J call TRBJ2-3; D is possibly TRBD1 (5 bases). Trimming removed 1 base from V and 2 bases from J, with 10 bases in between. The CDR3 is 15 residues long. Germline values: CDR1 SEHNR, CDR2 FQNEAQ (reference sequence). CDR3 sequence reads: CASSLVQGTTDTQYF. DNA for the CDR3: TGTGCCAGCAGCTTAGTTCAGGGAACCACAGATACGCAGTATTTT. Using reference TRBV7-9 and TRBJ2-3 for the parts outside the CDR3, the full variable domain is DTGVSQNPRHKITKRGQNVTFRCDPISEHNRLYWYRQTLGQGPEFLTYFQNEAQLEKSRLLSDRFSAERPKGSFSTLEIQRTEQGDSAMYLCASSLVQGTTDTQYFGPGTRLTVL.